The rows below give T cell receptor beta chains drawn from one sample of a study of cytomegalovirus exposure and HLA in healthy donors. Sequencing used immunoSEQ multiplex PCR; TCRdb keeps in-frame clones, though not all of them. The sample consists of over 150,000 clones, over 70% of them appearing once. Sequencing was carried out using PBMCs. These receptors all stem from a woman aged 45-59 years in good health and CMV-seropositive. Each CDR3 is given with its conserved first and last residue. D genes are given only for firm matches. Clone size is not always given. Where it is, it says once, few, many or a class for expanded clones.

>.|TRBV9|TRBD2|TRBJ2-3
CASSVGRGVTDTQYF
TGTGCCAGCAGCGTGGGGCGGGGGGTCACAGATACGCAGTATTTT
>.|TRBV9|TRBD2|TRBJ2-5
CASSVTGLTVAETQYF
TGTGCCAGCAGCGTAACGGGACTAACGGTCGCGGAGACCCAGTACTTC
>.|TRBV6-1|TRBD1|TRBJ2-7
CASHSGQITYEQYF
TGTGCCAGCCATTCGGGACAGATAACCTACGAGCAGTACTTC
>.|TRBV28|.|TRBJ1-1
CASSLAGGNTEAFF
TGTGCCAGCAGTTTAGCGGGAGGGAACACTGAAGCTTTCTTT
>once|TRBV7-7|.|TRBJ2-1
CASSLNPRDEQFF
TGTGCTAGCAGCTTAAATCCTCGGGATGAGCAGTTCTTC
>.|TRBV7-2|TRBD1|TRBJ1-1
CASSRTGGATEAFF
TGTGCCAGCAGTCGAACAGGGGGCGCGACTGAAGCTTTCTTT
>.|TRBV7-8|TRBD2|TRBJ2-7
CASSSSGRASTYEQYF
TGTGCCAGCAGCTCTAGCGGGAGGGCCTCGACCTACGAGCAGTACTTC
>.|TRBV2|.|TRBJ2-3
CASRYTDTQYF
TGTGCCAGCAGATACACAGATACGCAGTATTTT
>.|TRBV14|.|TRBJ2-7
CASSLAQGHHYEQYF
TGTGCCAGCAGCCTTGCCCAGGGGCACCACTACGAGCAGTACTTC
>.|TRBV6-5|TRBD1|TRBJ2-7
CASSRGDSEQYF
TGTGCCAGCAGTCGAGGGGACAGCGAGCAGTACTTC
>.|TRBV7-3|TRBD1|TRBJ2-1
CASSSPGTGPNNEQFF
TGTGCCAGCAGCTCACCCGGGACAGGGCCTAACAATGAGCAGTTCTTC
>.|TRBV30|.|TRBJ1-2
CAWSPGWSGYTF
TGTGCCTGGAGTCCAGGTTGGTCTGGCTACACCTTC
>once|TRBV5-1|TRBD2|TRBJ2-1
CASSLIAGENNEQFF
TGCGCCAGCAGCCTCATAGCGGGAGAGAACAATGAGCAGTTCTTC
>.|TRBV5-6|.|TRBJ2-7
CASSSSPYEQYF
TGTGCCAGCAGCTCGAGCCCCTACGAGCAGTACTTC
>few|TRBV6-1|TRBD2|TRBJ2-1
CASRGTSGRDEQFF
TGTGCCAGCAGGGGGACTAGCGGGAGGGACGAGCAGTTCTTC
>.|TRBV5-6|.|TRBJ2-1
CASSLVQAYNEQFF
TGTGCCAGCAGCTTGGTACAGGCCTACAATGAGCAGTTCTTC
>.|TRBV19|.|TRBJ1-1
CASSMWGPGTEAFF
TGTGCCAGTAGTATGTGGGGGCCGGGCACTGAAGCTTTCTTT
>.|TRBV5-4|TRBD1|TRBJ1-2
CASSTSRQGANGYTF
TGTGCCAGCAGCACCTCGCGACAGGGCGCGAATGGCTACACCTTC
>.|TRBV2|.|TRBJ1-1
CASSEVVGLNTEAFF
TGTGCCAGCAGTGAGGTGGTGGGCTTAAACACTGAAGCTTTCTTT
>.|TRBV5-1|.|TRBJ2-5
CASREEGAETQYF
TGCGCCAGTCGTGAGGAGGGCGCAGAGACCCAGTACTTC
>once|TRBV11-2|.|TRBJ1-4
CASSRSQGRWEKLFF
TGTGCCAGCAGCCGCTCACAGGGACGGTGGGAAAAACTGTTTTTT
>.|TRBV29-1|.|TRBJ2-3
CSVARGDALTDTQYF
TGCAGCGTCGCTCGCGGGGACGCCCTGACAGATACGCAGTATTTT
>once|TRBV10-2|.|TRBJ1-1
CASSESGRPEAFF
TGCGCCAGCAGTGAGTCAGGGAGGCCTGAAGCTTTCTTT
>once|TRBV6-1|TRBD1|TRBJ2-1
CASSSRGSDNEQFF
TGTGCCAGCAGTTCCAGGGGGTCGGACAATGAGCAGTTCTTC
>.|TRBV2|.|TRBJ1-2
CASSVINREGGYTF
TGTGCCAGCAGTGTAATTAACAGGGAGGGAGGCTACACCTTC
>few|TRBV6-5|.|TRBJ1-4
CASSYLGGKNEKLFF
TGTGCCAGCAGTTACCTGGGGGGGAAGAATGAAAAACTGTTTTTT
>.|TRBV7-9|TRBD1|TRBJ1-5
CSTHASIPGTANQPQHF
TGTTCCACCCATGCTTCTATTCCAGGGACAGCCAATCAGCCCCAGCATTTT
>.|TRBV30|TRBD2|TRBJ2-7
CAWSSGRGYEQYF
TGTGCCTGGAGTTCGGGGAGGGGTTACGAGCAGTACTTC
>.|TRBV7-9|.|TRBJ2-5
CASSSRGFGEETQYF
TGTGCCAGCAGCTCTAGAGGGTTTGGGGAAGAGACCCAGTACTTC
>.|TRBV29-1|.|TRBJ1-1
CSSLREGEAFF
TGCAGCTCCTTAAGGGAGGGTGAAGCTTTCTTT
>.|TRBV11-3|.|TRBJ2-4
CASSFTGLDIQYF
TGTGCCAGCAGCTTTACAGGGTTGGACATTCAGTACTTC
>once|TRBV19|.|TRBJ2-1
CASSIASGVVYNEQFF
TGTGCCAGTAGTATAGCCTCAGGGGTGGTTTACAATGAGCAGTTCTTC